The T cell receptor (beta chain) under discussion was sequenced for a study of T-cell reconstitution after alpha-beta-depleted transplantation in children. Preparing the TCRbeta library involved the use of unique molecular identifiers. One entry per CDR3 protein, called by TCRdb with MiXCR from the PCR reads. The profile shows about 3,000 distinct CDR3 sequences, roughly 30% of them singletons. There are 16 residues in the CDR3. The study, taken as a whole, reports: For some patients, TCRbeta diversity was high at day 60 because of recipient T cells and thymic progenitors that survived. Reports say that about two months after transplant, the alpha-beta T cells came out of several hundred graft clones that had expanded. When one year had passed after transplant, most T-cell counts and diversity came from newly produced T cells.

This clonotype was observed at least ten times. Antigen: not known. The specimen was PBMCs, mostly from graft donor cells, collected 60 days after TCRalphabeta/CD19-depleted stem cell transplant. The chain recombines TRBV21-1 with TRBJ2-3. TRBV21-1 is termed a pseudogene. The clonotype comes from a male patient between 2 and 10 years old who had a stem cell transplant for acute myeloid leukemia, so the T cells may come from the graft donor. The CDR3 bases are TGTGCCAGCAGCAAAGGCTTGGGAGCTGCCACAGATACGCAGTATTTT. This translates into CASSKGLGAATDTQYF.